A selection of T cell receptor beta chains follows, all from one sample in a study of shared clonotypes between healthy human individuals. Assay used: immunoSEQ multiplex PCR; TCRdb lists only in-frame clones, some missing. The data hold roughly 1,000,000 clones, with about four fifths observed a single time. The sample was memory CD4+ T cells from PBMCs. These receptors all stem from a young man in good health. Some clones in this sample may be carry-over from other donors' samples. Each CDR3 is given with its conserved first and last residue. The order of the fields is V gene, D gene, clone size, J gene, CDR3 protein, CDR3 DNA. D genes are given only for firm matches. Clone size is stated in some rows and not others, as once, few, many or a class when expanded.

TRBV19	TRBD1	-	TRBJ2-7	CASSIGGTGGYEQYF	TGTGCCAGTAGTATAGGTGGGACAGGGGGCTACGAGCAGTACTTC
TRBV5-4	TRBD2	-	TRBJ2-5	CASSLEGLAQETQYF	TGTGCCAGCAGCTTGGAGGGACTAGCACAAGAGACCCAGTACTTC
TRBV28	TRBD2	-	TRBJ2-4	CASSWEGNIQYF	TGTGCCAGCAGTTGGGAGGGGAACATTCAGTACTTC
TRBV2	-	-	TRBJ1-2	CASSEAGTNYGYTF	TGTGCCAGCAGTGAAGCGGGGACGAACTATGGCTACACCTTC
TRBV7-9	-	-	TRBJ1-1	CASSLQGSNTEAFF	TGTGCCAGCAGCTTACAGGGTTCGAACACTGAAGCTTTCTTT
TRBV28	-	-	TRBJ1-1	CASSLWAGDTEAFF	TGTGCCAGCAGTTTATGGGCGGGGGACACTGAAGCTTTCTTT
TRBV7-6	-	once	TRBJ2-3	CASSSRAADTQYF	TGTGCCAGCAGCAGCAGGGCGGCAGATACGCAGTATTTT
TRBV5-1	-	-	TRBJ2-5	CASSPDLGGETQYF	TGCGCCAGCAGCCCCGACTTGGGAGGAGAGACCCAGTACTTC
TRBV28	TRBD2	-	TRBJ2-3	CASSLSSGSTDTQYF	TGTGCCAGCAGTTTAAGTAGCGGGAGTACAGATACGCAGTATTTT
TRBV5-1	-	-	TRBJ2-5	CASSKDIETQYF	TGCGCCAGCAGCAAGGATATAGAGACCCAGTACTTC
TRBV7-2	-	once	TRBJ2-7	CASSLVLGGSYEQYF	TGTGCCAGCAGCTTAGTCCTCGGAGGGTCCTACGAGCAGTACTTC
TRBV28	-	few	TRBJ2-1	CASIGRVAVSYNEQFF	TGTGCCAGCATCGGGAGAGTGGCCGTCTCCTACAATGAGCAGTTCTTC
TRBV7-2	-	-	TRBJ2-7	CASSLAREEYEQYF	TGTGCCAGCAGCTTAGCCCGGGAAGAATACGAGCAGTACTTC
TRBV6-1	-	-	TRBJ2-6	CASSESLWANVLTF	TGTGCCAGCAGTGAAAGTCTCTGGGCCAACGTCCTGACTTTC
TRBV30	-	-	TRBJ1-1	CAWRFQGNTEAFF	TGTGCCTGGAGATTCCAGGGGAACACTGAAGCTTTCTTT
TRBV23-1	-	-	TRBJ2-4	CASSQYRLGAKNIQYF	TGCGCCAGCAGTCAATACAGGCTTGGGGCCAAAAACATTCAGTACTTC
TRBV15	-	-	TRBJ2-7	CATSRDVGSSYEQYF	TGTGCCACCAGCAGAGATGTCGGGAGTTCCTACGAGCAGTACTTC
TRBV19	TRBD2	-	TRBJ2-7	CASSKRLAGDVEQYF	TGTGCCAGTAGTAAGAGACTAGCGGGAGATGTCGAGCAGTACTTC
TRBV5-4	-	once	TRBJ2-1	CASSGMDASFYNEQFF	TGTGCCAGCAGCGGGATGGACGCGTCTTTTTACAATGAGCAGTTCTTC
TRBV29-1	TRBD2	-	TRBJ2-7	CSVDTSAGGGTYEQYF	TGCAGCGTTGACACCTCCGCGGGAGGAGGGACCTACGAGCAGTACTTC
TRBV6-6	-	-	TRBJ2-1	CASSLGGSYNEQFF	TGTGCCAGCAGTCTCGGGGGCTCCTACAATGAGCAGTTCTTC
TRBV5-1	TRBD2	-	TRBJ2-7	CASSLVPTSGNSYEQYF	TGCGCCAGCAGCTTGGTTCCGACTAGCGGGAACTCCTACGAGCAGTACTTC
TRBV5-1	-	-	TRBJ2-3	CASSLGVLGTDTQYF	TGCGCCAGCAGCTTGGGAGTATTGGGCACAGATACGCAGTATTTT